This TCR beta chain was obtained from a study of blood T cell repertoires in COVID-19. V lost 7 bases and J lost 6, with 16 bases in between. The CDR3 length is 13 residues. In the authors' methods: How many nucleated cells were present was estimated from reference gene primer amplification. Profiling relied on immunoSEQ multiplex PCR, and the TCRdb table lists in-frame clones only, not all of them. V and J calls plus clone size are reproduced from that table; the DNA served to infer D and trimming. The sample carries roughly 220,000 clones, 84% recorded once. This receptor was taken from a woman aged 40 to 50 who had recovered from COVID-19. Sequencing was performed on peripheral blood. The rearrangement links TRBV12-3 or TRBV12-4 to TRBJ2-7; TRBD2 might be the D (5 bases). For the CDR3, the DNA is TGTGCCAGCACGGGGTCCAGATGGGGCGAGCAGTACTTC. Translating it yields CASTGSRWGEQYF.